This T cell receptor (beta chain) was documented in a study of draining lymph node invasion in breast cancer (dated by TCRdb to about 2020). About the full investigation: In a separate targeted assay, sorted memory regulatory T cells and memory conventional CD4 T cells were compared across breast cancer tissues by bulk TCR-beta CDR3 sequencing. Each patient contributed matched non-invaded and tumor-invaded tumor-draining lymph nodes plus the primary tumor, profiled for both Treg and Tconv subsets. Lymph nodes from five or six patients were covered by the separate targeted TCR sequencing, and for three of those patients the primary tumors were sequenced as well. Study-level results and caveats: TCRs shared between Treg and Tconv subsets were regarded as suggestive, but not proof, of a common clonal origin. Some of the top 100 tumor clones were detected in invaded and non-invaded nodes, and this detection was taken to suggest recirculation between tumor and draining nodes. Tracking of the top-100 tumor clones could be carried out in just a couple of patients. Data could not resolve whether Treg conversion occurred in a given organ or whether converted Tregs recirculated between nodes and tumor. Roughly 13-22% of Treg TCRs were shared with Tconvs per tissue, interpreted as suggesting peripheral Treg induction. According to the targeted TCR-seq data, Tregs appeared to be more clonally expanded than Tconvs in every tissue, and both subsets had lower diversity in tumor than in lymph nodes.

Libraries were constructed by bulk RNA-seq. Sequencing instrument: Illumina HiSeq 2500. On the study's bioinformatics: For the separate targeted TCR-seq dataset, MiXCR version 2.1.5 with default parameters extracted and quantified CDR3 sequences from raw reads. In the separate targeted TCR-seq dataset, TCR-beta clones were defined by the combination of V gene, J gene and CDR3 sequence. In the separate targeted TCR-seq dataset, clones with fewer than three counts were first removed, after which only the 90% most strongly expressed clones per sample were kept. In the separate targeted TCR-seq dataset, Treg-Tconv overlap was calculated per tissue as the number of shared clones divided by the total number of Treg clones, multiplied by 100. TCRdb itself trimmed the public reads at Q25 with fastp, ran MiXCR and retained productive beta chains. CDR3 protein sequences are deduplicated, and each keeps its most common genes and DNA. These V and J calls derive from TCRdb rather than the authors' analysis. This sample holds fewer than 1,500 distinct CDR3 sequences; about 64% were observed only once. Almost 7.5% of the sample belongs to the ten largest clones.

Memory conventional CD4 T cells were sorted as CD4+ CD45RA- CD25- cells. Before staining and sorting, a Miltenyi Pan T Cell isolation kit was used to pre-enrich the T cells. Primary tumors were characterized by immunohistochemistry for estrogen receptor, progesterone receptor, HER2 and Ki-67. Within a few hours after surgery, the fresh surgical tissue was processed by cutting it into small fragments. Tissue fragments were enzymatically digested with Liberase TL plus DNase for 20 to 25 minutes and were then filtered through a 40-micrometer strainer. After DAPI live/dead staining, cells were sorted on a BD FACS Aria II, reaching about 97-99% purity. The sorted cells were lysed in TCL buffer, and a Norgen Single Cell RNA purification kit, including DNase treatment, was used to purify the RNA. Details on this clonotype: There is no known antigen for this receptor. Base qualities are not provided; no much larger clone lies one nucleotide away.

The sample consisted of sorted memory CD4+ effector T cells from the tumor. The cell subset or site label, read with the paper, signifies: CD45RA-negative sorted CD4+ T cells (memory Tconv or effector/memory Treg). The source is a female donor with luminal breast cancer.

Read as DNA, the sequence is TGTGCCAGCAGCCAAGACTCGAATAGAAACAATGAGCAGTTCTTC. It is translated as CASSQDSNRNNEQFF. The rearrangement combines TRBV4-2 with TRBJ2-1, with no confidently assigned D gene. Spanning cysteine to phenylalanine, the CDR3 consists of 15 amino acids. The DNA shown is the 45-base CDR3, in frame from base 1. From a lookup of the germline V gene, CDR1 and CDR2 are LGHNA and YNFKEQ. V is cut by 0 bases and J by 5 bases, and the space between the germline ends is 11 bases.